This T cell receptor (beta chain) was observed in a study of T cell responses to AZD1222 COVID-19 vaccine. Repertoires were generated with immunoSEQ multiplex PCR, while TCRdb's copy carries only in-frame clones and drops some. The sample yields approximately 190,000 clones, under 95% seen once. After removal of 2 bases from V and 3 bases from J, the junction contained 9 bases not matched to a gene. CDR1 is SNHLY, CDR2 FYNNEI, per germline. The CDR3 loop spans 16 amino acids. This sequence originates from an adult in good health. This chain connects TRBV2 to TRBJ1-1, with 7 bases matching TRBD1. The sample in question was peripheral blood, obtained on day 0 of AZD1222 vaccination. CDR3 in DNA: TGTGCCAGCAGTGAACTTGGCAGGGGGGTTGACACTGAAGCTTTCTTT. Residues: CASSELGRGVDTEAFF.